Listed below are T cell receptor beta chains from one sample, sequenced in a study of CD8+CD57+ T cells in acquired aplastic anemia. TCRdb passed the reads through MiXCR, listing each CDR3 protein once. The sample lists 95,000 to 120,000 distinct CDR3 sequences, under 60% occurring once. Sequenced sample: sorted CD4+, CD8+, or CD8+CD57+ T cells (not recorded which) from PBMCs. The receptors were sampled from a human donor in good health, serving as a control. Each CDR3 is given with its conserved first and last residue.

CASSVTGPYNEQFF,TRBV5-1,TRBJ2-1
CSVEISGGDGYTF,TRBV29-1,TRBJ1-2
CASSKLDDRAGANVLTF,TRBV13,TRBJ2-6
CSASTGAAYEQYF,TRBV20-1,TRBJ2-7
CASSQDQGSEQYF,TRBV4-1,TRBJ2-7
CASSQAGTGLYEQYF,TRBV19,TRBJ2-7
CSARSTGGAISPLHF,TRBV20-1,TRBJ1-6
CASSPGEGYGYTF,TRBV7-3,TRBJ1-2
CASSGTDRDLSYEQYF,TRBV25-1,TRBJ2-7
CASNIQGSMNTEAFF,TRBV10-3,TRBJ1-1
CASSFMGGSGELFF,TRBV7-6,TRBJ2-2
CATSARSNTGELFF,TRBV24-1,TRBJ2-2
CASSIVGGSTDTQYF,TRBV19,TRBJ2-3
CASSDRQGGGSPLHF,TRBV10-2,TRBJ1-6
CASSVRGFGNEQFF,TRBV2,TRBJ2-1
CASSIQGRNSPLHF,TRBV12-3/TRBV12-4,TRBJ1-6
CASSARGTNYGYTF,TRBV2,TRBJ1-2
CASSSIVNEQFF,TRBV11-2,TRBJ2-1
CASSAGTGREKLFF,TRBV5-1,TRBJ1-4
CASSGGDRETQYF,TRBV25-1,TRBJ2-5
CSARASGGPYEQYF,TRBV20-1,TRBJ2-7
CASRDGANVLTF,TRBV12-3/TRBV12-4,TRBJ2-6
CASRNREVDYGYTF,TRBV6-1,TRBJ1-2
CAIGTGGDYEQYF,TRBV10-3,TRBJ2-7
CASSAHREGTGELFF,TRBV13,TRBJ2-2
CASSLTGLLSSYEQYF,TRBV11-2,TRBJ2-7
CASLPSGGAFGQETQYF,TRBV6-1,TRBJ2-5
CATSRAGYSPLHF,TRBV15,TRBJ1-6